This T cell receptor beta chain came from a study of cytomegalovirus exposure and HLA in healthy donors. The study, taken as a whole, reports: According to an earlier analysis, most TCR beta V segments yielded productive rearrangements about 87% or about 30% of the time.

PCR was performed using 60 Vbeta and 13 Jbeta primers. Generated by immunoSEQ multiplex PCR, the TCRdb table keeps only in-frame clones and is missing some. The sample contains about 160,000 clones, approximately 88% of which appear only once. The CDR3 loop spans 16 amino acids. CDR1 is SGHTA, CDR2 FQGNSA, per germline. V shed 5 bases, J shed 7 bases, and the junction held 9 bases outside the gene matches. About this clone: Antigen specificity is unknown.

This rearrangement joins TRBV7-2 to TRBJ2-7; the match to TRBD2 covers 15 bases. The sample taken for sequencing was PBMCs. This receptor was identified in a woman in her 30s in good health and CMV-seronegative. CDR3 protein: CASSPAGLAGGGEQYF. The CDR3 DNA reads as TGTGCCAGCAGCCCGGCGGGACTAGCGGGGGGAGGAGAGCAGTACTTC. The variable domain in full, with the rest retrieved from reference TRBV7-2 and TRBJ2-7, is GAGVSQSPSNKVTEKGKDVELRCDPISGHTALYWYRQSLGQGLEFLIYFQGNSAPDKSGLPSDRFSAERTGGSVSTLTIQRTQQEDSAVYLCASSPAGLAGGGEQYFGPGTRLTVT.